A selection of T cell receptor beta chains follows, all from one sample in a study of beta chain features in type 1 diabetes. Profiled with immunoSEQ multiplex PCR; TCRdb holds only in-frame clones, not every one. The sample holds 200,000 to 250,000 clones, 27% seen once. The sample consisted of central memory CD4+ T cells from blood. These receptors were obtained from a man aged 25-45 years in good health. Each CDR3 is given with its conserved first and last residue. Fields, in order: CDR3 length, D gene, clone size, V gene, J gene, CDR3 DNA, CDR3 protein. D genes are given only for firm matches. The size of a clone is reported for some rows only, either as once, few or many, or as a class for expanded clones.

length: 14; D: .; size: .; V: TRBV7-9; J: TRBJ1-3; DNA: TGTGCCAGCAGCTTCACATCCAGGGAGAACACCATATATTTT; CDR3: CASSFTSRENTIYF
length: 14; D: .; size: .; V: TRBV19; J: TRBJ2-1; DNA: TGTGCCAGTAGCCGGGACGCAGGCTACAATGAGCAGTTCTTC; CDR3: CASSRDAGYNEQFF
length: 11; D: .; size: few; V: TRBV20-1; J: TRBJ1-3; DNA: TGCAGTATGTGGGCAGGAAACACCATATATTTT; CDR3: CSMWAGNTIYF
length: 17; D: TRBD1; size: few; V: TRBV15; J: TRBJ1-4; DNA: TGTGCCACCAGCAGAGATATTTCAGGGGGCGCGGGTGAAAAACTGTTTTTT; CDR3: CATSRDISGGAGEKLFF
length: 13; D: .; size: few; V: TRBV11-2; J: TRBJ2-3; DNA: TGTGCCAGCAGCTTAGTTTGGTTCGATACGCAGTATTTT; CDR3: CASSLVWFDTQYF
length: 14; D: .; size: .; V: TRBV5-1; J: TRBJ2-3; DNA: TGCGCCAGCAGCCTCGGGACAATCACAGATACGCAGTATTTT; CDR3: CASSLGTITDTQYF
length: 12; D: .; size: .; V: TRBV6-1; J: TRBJ1-5; DNA: TGTGCCAGCAGTGGACGGCAACAGCCCCAGCATTTT; CDR3: CASSGRQQPQHF
length: 14; D: TRBD1; size: .; V: TRBV19; J: TRBJ2-1; DNA: TGTGCCAGTAGACCGGGACAGGGGGACAATGAGCAGTTCTTC; CDR3: CASRPGQGDNEQFF
length: 14; D: TRBD1; size: few; V: TRBV18; J: TRBJ2-7; DNA: TGTGCCAGCTCACCAACACAGGGGAGCTACGAGCAGTACTTC; CDR3: CASSPTQGSYEQYF
length: 16; D: .; size: few; V: TRBV2; J: TRBJ2-1; DNA: TGTGCCAGCAGTGAGGCAAGCGGTCGCTCCTACAATGAGCAGTTCTTC; CDR3: CASSEASGRSYNEQFF
length: 14; D: .; size: once; V: TRBV9; J: TRBJ1-2; DNA: TGTGCCAGCAGCTATTCCTTGGGGGGCTATGGCTACACCTTC; CDR3: CASSYSLGGYGYTF
length: 13; D: .; size: few; V: TRBV6-4; J: TRBJ2-5; DNA: TGTGCCAGCACGCTACAGAACCAAGAGACCCAGTACTTC; CDR3: CASTLQNQETQYF
length: 16; D: TRBD1; size: .; V: TRBV27; J: TRBJ1-2; DNA: TGTGCCAGCAGTCCCATCCCGGGACAGGGGATTAATGGCTACACCTTC; CDR3: CASSPIPGQGINGYTF
length: 13; D: .; size: .; V: TRBV18; J: TRBJ2-1; DNA: TGTGCCAGCTCAGAAGTACGAGAAAATGAGCAGTTCTTC; CDR3: CASSEVRENEQFF
length: 13; D: .; size: once; V: TRBV7-9; J: TRBJ2-1; DNA: TGTGCCAGCAGCTTAGTTCCAGTCAATGAGCAGTTCTTC; CDR3: CASSLVPVNEQFF